The 16 T cell receptor beta chains given below trace back to one sample, sequenced in a study of identical twins. TCRdb fed the 5' RACE reads into MiXCR, producing one record per CDR3 protein. The table has roughly 1.6 million distinct CDR3 sequences, less than 40% seen once; the top ten hold around 0.3%. Sequencing used cord blood. The receptor source for this set is a newborn girl in good health.

This clonotype was observed a handful of times. This chain links TRBV28 with TRBJ1-2; D ambiguous. Germline V gene lookup returns CDR1 MDHEN and CDR2 SYDVKM. CDR3 size: 14 residues. Trimming removed 6 bases at V and 2 bases at J, with 13 bases between. CDR3 coding DNA: TGTGCCAGCAGCCCGTGGGCTAGAAACTATGGCTACACCTTC. Translation gives CASSPWARNYGYTF.

With regard to this clonotype: A clone one base away is much larger, so this may be a read error. The rearrangement links TRBV4-2 to TRBJ2-6; D possibly corresponds to TRBD1 (5 bases). This CDR3 is 17 amino acids long. The germline gives CDR1 LGHNA, CDR2 YNFKEQ. The CDR3 protein is CASSQDLGDTGATVLTF. The CDR3 bases are TGTGCCAGCAGCCAAGATCTAGGGGATACTGGGGCCACCGTCCTGACTTTC.

The gene calls are TRBV15 and TRBJ2-1, with a weak D call TRBD2 (6 bases). The J call may be mistaken, given a closer DNA end match to TRBJ2-7. Germline CDR1 LNHNV, CDR2 YYDKDF (reference sequence). CDR3 length equals 17 residues. CDR3 residues: CATSRDRRLASYNEQYF. CDR3 DNA sequence: TGTGCCACCAGCAGAGATAGGAGGCTAGCGTCCTACAATGAGCAGTACTTC.

The V and J genes are TRBV29-1 and TRBJ2-1; D gene ambiguous. The J call is uncertain, as TRBJ2-7 better fits the DNA end. Germline CDR1 is SQVTM and CDR2 is ANQGSEA. CDR3 size: 14 residues. The DNA for the CDR3 is TGCAGCGTTGTGGTCCTAGTGTCCTACAATGAGCAGTACTTC. The encoded protein is CSVVVLVSYNEQYF.

The genes are TRBV20-1 and TRBJ1-5; no clear D gene. The CDR3 loop spans 13 amino acids. In germline, CDR1 is DFQATT, CDR2 SNEGSKA (reference sequence). The V gene lost 3 bases and the J gene lost 3 bases, with 9 bases spanning the gap. The CDR3, as DNA: TGCAGTGCTAGTGGCCGGGACAATCAGCCCCAGCATTTT. This translates into CSASGRDNQPQHF.

Only a few counts were recorded for this clonotype. J is TRBJ1-2 and V is TRBV10-1; D gene uncertain. Trimming left V 4 bases short and J 3 bases short, with 12 bases between. Germline loops: CDR1 WNHNN, CDR2 SYGVQD (reference sequence). The CDR3 consists of 14 residues. In DNA form, the CDR3 reads TGCGCCAGCAGTGGCGGCAGACCCTACTATGGCTACACCTTC. Protein product: CASSGGRPYYGYTF.

This chain connects TRBV10-3 to TRBJ2-3; 11 nucleotides match TRBD2. The CDR3 has 15 amino acids. The germline CDR1 and CDR2 sequences are ENHRY and SYGVKD. With 4 bases clipped from V and 5 bases from J, the junction kept 5 bases outside the gene matches. CDR3 DNA: TGTGCCATCAGTGTCCTAGCGGGGGGCCAAGATACGCAGTATTTT. It is translated as CAISVLAGGQDTQYF.

There are a few counts of this clonotype. V is TRBV20-1 and J is TRBJ1-2; D is uncertain. V lost 3 bases to trimming and J lost 4 bases, with 9 bases between them. Per the germline V gene, CDR1 is DFQATT and CDR2 is SNEGSKA (reference sequence). This CDR3 has 12 amino acids. The CDR3 protein is CSARTPPYGYTF. In nucleotides, the CDR3 is TGCAGTGCTAGGACGCCGCCCTATGGCTACACCTTC.

The table lists this clonotype with a few counts. The V call is TRBV10-3, the J call TRBJ2-1; 7 nucleotides match TRBD1. Looked up from germline, CDR1 is ENHRY and CDR2 is SYGVKD. The J segment lost 6 bases and the V segment lost 8 bases, leaving 4 bases of the junction unmatched. There are 12 residues in the CDR3. The CDR3 bases are TGTGCCATCGAGGGGGCAGGCAATGAGCAGTTCTTC. This codes for CAIEGAGNEQFF.

In the case of this clonotype: At one of its ends the junction is not consistent with the germline gene, which may arise from a read error. V is TRBV4-2 and J is TRBJ2-3; 7 bases are a match to TRBD2. From germline, CDR1 is LGHNA and CDR2 YNFKEQ. The CDR3 length is 18 residues. The CDR3 nucleotides read TGTGCCGGCAGCCAAGATTTCCCGACTAGCAGGAGGCAAGATACGCAGTATTTT. Its protein is CAGSQDFPTSRRQDTQYF.

The J gene is TRBJ1-4, the V gene TRBV20-1; 7 bases align to TRBD1. The ends lost 3 bases at V and 8 bases at J; junction bases unmatched: 9. This CDR3 comprises 14 residues. CDR1 DFQATT and CDR2 SNEGSKA come from the germline V gene (reference sequence). CDR3: CSASSPGGREKLFF. The CDR3 region has the DNA TGCAGTGCTAGCTCGCCAGGGGGTAGGGAAAAACTGTTTTTT.

The rearrangement uses TRBV28 and TRBJ1-1, with D unresolved. The CDR3 is 15 residues long. The V gene lost 1 base and the J gene lost 0 bases, with 9 bases spanning the gap. Looked up from germline, CDR1 is MDHEN and CDR2 is SYDVKM. CDR3 bases: TGTGCCAGCAGTTTATTTGGCGCTGTGAACACTGAAGCTTTCTTT. Its protein is CASSLFGAVNTEAFF.

This clonotype came up a few times. The chain uses TRBV7-9 and TRBJ2-1; tentatively, D is TRBD1 (6 bases). The CDR3 sequence is 14 residues long. Germline values: CDR1 SEHNR, CDR2 FQNEAQ (reference sequence). Trimming removed 5 bases at V and 6 bases at J, with 14 bases between. Written as DNA, the CDR3 is TGTGCCAGCAGCCTCCCGGGACAATTCAATGAGCAGTTCTTC. It codes for CASSLPGQFNEQFF.

The V call is TRBV6-1, the J call TRBJ2-5, with 8 bases aligning to TRBD2. Trimming at V came to 6 bases and at J to 5 bases, leaving 8 bases not matched to a gene. CDR1 and CDR2 (germline): MNHNS, SASEGT. CDR3 size: 14 residues. This CDR3 reads CASSPSGLLETQYF. The CDR3 nucleotides read TGTGCCAGCAGCCCTAGCGGGTTATTGGAGACCCAGTACTTC.

V is TRBV5-1 and J is TRBJ2-5; 9 nucleotides line up with TRBD2. The CDR3 length is 15 residues. Germline CDR1 is SGHRS and CDR2 is YFSETQ. V shed 5 bases, J shed 2 bases, and the junction held 7 bases outside the gene matches. CDR3 sequence reads: CASSPSGGPQETQYF. The CDR3 nucleotides are TGCGCCAGCAGTCCGAGCGGGGGGCCTCAAGAGACCCAGTACTTC.

This clonotype showed up just a few times. The V gene is TRBV15, the J gene TRBJ1-5, with 7 bases fitting TRBD1. V was pared by 5 bases and J by 1 base, with 5 bases of the junction left unmatched. The CDR3 covers 15 residues. In germline, CDR1 is LNHNV, CDR2 YYDKDF (reference sequence). The chain's CDR3 is CATSPHRGSNQPQHF. CDR3 in DNA: TGTGCCACCAGCCCCCACAGGGGAAGCAATCAGCCCCAGCATTTT.